These 11 T cell receptor beta chains were all obtained from the same sample, sequenced in a study of blood T cell repertoires in COVID-19. Libraries were prepared by immunoSEQ multiplex PCR; TCRdb keeps only in-frame clonotypes and omits some of them. The table includes a few hundred thousand clones, roughly nine tenths detected once. The sequenced sample consisted of peripheral blood. These TCRs come from a woman in her 30s with COVID-19, enrolled during active disease.

The rearrangement links TRBV30 to TRBJ1-5; no clear D. V was trimmed by 1 base and J by 6 bases, leaving 10 bases between them. Per germline, CDR1 GTSNPN and CDR2 SVGIG (reference sequence). The CDR3 covers 13 residues. The CDR3 nucleotides are TGTGCCTGGAGTGCCTCCGGGGTTCAGCCCCAGCATTTT. It yields the protein CAWSASGVQPQHF.

This chain connects TRBV7-3 to TRBJ2-5, with 7 bases that match TRBD2. The CDR3 spans 14 residues. V trimming: 5 bases; J trimming: 7 bases; junction bases outside the gene matches: 10. Germline V gene data show CDR1 as SGHTA and CDR2 as FQGTGA. The CDR3 DNA reads TGTGCCAGCAGCGCAGTGTCGGGAGGTGGGACCCAGTACTTC. This translates into CASSAVSGGGTQYF.

In the case of this clone: Other DNA sequences in the same sample also yield this CDR3. This chain connects TRBV9 to TRBJ1-3, with unresolved D. CDR1 is SGDLS and CDR2 is YYNGEE in the germline V gene. This CDR3 spans 14 amino acids. V was clipped by 3 bases and J by 0 bases, with 7 bases between them. The CDR3 DNA sequence: TGTGCCAGCAGCGCGGGAGGCTCTGGAAACACCATATATTTT. Translation: CASSAGGSGNTIYF.

The gene calls are TRBV27 and TRBJ1-1; possibly TRBD1 for D (5 bases). Germline V gene sequence: CDR1 MNHEY, CDR2 SMNVEV (reference sequence). This CDR3 spans 13 amino acids. V lost 5 bases to trimming and J lost 2 bases, with 9 bases between them. In DNA, the CDR3 is TGTGCCAGCAGTCAAGACAGAAACACTGAAGCTTTCTTT. Translation: CASSQDRNTEAFF.

The J gene is TRBJ2-7, the V gene TRBV2; 7 nucleotides match TRBD1. CDR1 is SNHLY and CDR2 is FYNNEI in the germline V gene. Trimming removed 6 bases from V and 2 bases from J; junction bases left unmatched: 7. The CDR3 has 14 residues. The DNA for the CDR3 is TGTGCCAGCAGGAAAGACAGGGTAACCTACGAGCAGTACTTC. The encoded protein is CASRKDRVTYEQYF.

The CDR3 reads CASSLAGGQVGYGYTF. The CDR3 nucleotides are TGTGCCAGCAGCTTAGCGGGGGGACAGGTGGGCTATGGCTACACCTTC. V gene TRBV7-8 combines with J gene TRBJ1-2; 8 nucleotides line up with TRBD1. Per the germline V gene, CDR1 is SGHVS and CDR2 is FQNEAQ. With V trimmed by 0 bases and J by 4 bases, 7 bases remained unmatched. This CDR3 is 16 amino acids long.

The chain uses TRBV3-1 (or the pseudogene TRBV3-2) and TRBJ1-5; D unclear. This CDR3 is built from 14 residues. Germline CDR1 is LGHDT and CDR2 is YNNKEL (reference sequence). Trimming cost V 2 bases and J 0 bases, with 5 bases left between them. This chain's CDR3 is CASSQRGSNQPQHF. The CDR3 DNA sequence: TGTGCCAGCAGCCAACGGGGTAGCAATCAGCCCCAGCATTTT.

The chain recombines TRBV27 with TRBJ2-7; 9 nucleotides align to TRBD2. With V trimmed by 5 bases and J by 4 bases, 9 bases remained unmatched. The CDR3 consists of 15 residues. Looked up from germline, CDR1 is MNHEY and CDR2 is SMNVEV (reference sequence). The CDR3: CASSPLGGRVYEQYF. The CDR3 DNA reads as TGTGCCAGCAGTCCCCTGGGCGGGAGGGTGTACGAGCAGTACTTC.

This chain joins TRBV9 and TRBJ2-5, with TRBD1 identical over 9 bases. This CDR3 has 15 amino acids. Germline V gives CDR1 SGDLS, CDR2 YYNGEE. The junction had 6 bases not matched to a gene; V was cut back by 4 bases and J by 2 bases. The CDR3 region is CASSTTGTGQETQYF. In DNA form, the CDR3 reads TGTGCCAGCAGCACGACCGGGACAGGGCAAGAGACCCAGTACTTC.

The chain uses TRBV5-1 and TRBJ2-7, with 10 bases lining up with TRBD1. There are 15 residues in the CDR3. Germline-derived CDR1 and CDR2 are SGHRS and YFSETQ. The V gene end was trimmed by 0 bases and the J gene end by 7 bases; junction bases not matched to a gene: 7. CDR3 region: CASSLGGTGAGEQYF. CDR3 coding DNA: TGCGCCAGCAGCTTGGGGGGGACAGGGGCCGGGGAGCAGTACTTC.

This chain connects TRBV10-3 to TRBJ2-1; 7 bases line up with TRBD2. In germline, CDR1 is ENHRY, CDR2 SYGVKD. The CDR3 has 14 residues. V gave up 11 bases and J gave up 2 bases; unmatched junction bases: 9. The CDR3 loop reads CAAREGGPYNEQFF. In DNA form, the CDR3 reads TGTGCCGCAAGGGAGGGAGGTCCCTACAATGAGCAGTTCTTC.